One and the same sample provided the 4 T cell receptor beta chains below, sequenced in a study of blood T cell repertoires in COVID-19. The table came from immunoSEQ multiplex PCR; TCRdb's copy has only in-frame clones and leaves some out. The sample contains about 190,000 clones, roughly three quarters of which appear only once. The specimen sequenced was PBMCs or T cells enriched from blood (not recorded which). The source is a woman in her 50s with acute COVID-19.

This chain links TRBV28 with TRBJ2-3, with TRBD2 matching over 12 bases. V shed 5 bases and J 4 bases; nucleotides not matched to a gene: 4. The CDR3 runs 15 residues. Germline CDR1 is MDHEN and CDR2 is SYDVKM. CDR3 DNA sequence: TGTGCCAGCAGTCTGACTAGCGGGGGACCAGATACGCAGTATTTT. Its protein product is CASSLTSGGPDTQYF.

The chain joins TRBV13 to TRBJ1-1, with D perhaps matching TRBD1 (6 bases). Germline CDR1 and CDR2: PRHDT and FYEKMQ (reference sequence). Trimming removed 6 bases at V and 1 base at J, with 12 bases between. The CDR3 covers 14 residues. The CDR3 region has the DNA TGTGCCAGCAGATCAACAGGGAGGAACACTGAAGCTTTCTTT. Translating gives CASRSTGRNTEAFF.

The V call is TRBV5-4, the J call TRBJ1-1; 8 bases map to TRBD1. The V and J ends lost 0 bases and 3 bases, in that order; junction bases with no gene match: 10. This CDR3 spans 17 amino acids. Germline V CDR1 and CDR2: SGHNT, YYREEE (reference sequence). CDR3 nucleotide sequence: TGTGCCAGCAGCTTGGCCGAAGGACAGGGAAGGGACACTGAAGCTTTCTTT. Protein: CASSLAEGQGRDTEAFF.

The rearrangement joins TRBV4-3 to TRBJ1-6; D not certain. Germline V lookup: CDR1 LGHNA, CDR2 YSLEER. This CDR3 has 17 residues. V gave up 0 bases and J gave up 7 bases, with 16 bases separating them. CDR3 DNA: TGCGCCAGCAGCCAAGATAGCAGTGGAGGGCTGAATTCACCCCTCCACTTT. This gives the protein CASSQDSSGGLNSPLHF.